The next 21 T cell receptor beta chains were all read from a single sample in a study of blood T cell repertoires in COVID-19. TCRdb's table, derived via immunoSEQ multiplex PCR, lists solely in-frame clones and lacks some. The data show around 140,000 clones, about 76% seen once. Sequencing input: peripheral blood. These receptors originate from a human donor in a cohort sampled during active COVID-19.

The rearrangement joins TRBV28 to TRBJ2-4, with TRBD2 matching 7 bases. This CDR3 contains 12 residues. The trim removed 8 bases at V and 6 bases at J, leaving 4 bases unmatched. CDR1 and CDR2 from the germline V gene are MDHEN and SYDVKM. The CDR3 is CASRGVRNIQYF. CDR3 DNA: TGTGCCAGCCGGGGGGTTAGAAACATTCAGTACTTC.

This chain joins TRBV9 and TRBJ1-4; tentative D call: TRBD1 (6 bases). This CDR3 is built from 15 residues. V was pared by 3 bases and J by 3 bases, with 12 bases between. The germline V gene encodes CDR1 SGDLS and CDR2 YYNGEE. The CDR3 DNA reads TGTGCCAGCAGCGATACAGGGAGAGCTAATGAAAAACTGTTTTTT. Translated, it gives CASSDTGRANEKLFF.

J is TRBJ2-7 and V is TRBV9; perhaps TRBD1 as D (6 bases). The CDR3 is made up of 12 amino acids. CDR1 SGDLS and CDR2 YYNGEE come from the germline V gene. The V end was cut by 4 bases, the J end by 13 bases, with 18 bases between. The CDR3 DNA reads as TGTGCCAGCAGCACCCCGCCAGGGGTTGTATACTTC. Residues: CASSTPPGVVYF.

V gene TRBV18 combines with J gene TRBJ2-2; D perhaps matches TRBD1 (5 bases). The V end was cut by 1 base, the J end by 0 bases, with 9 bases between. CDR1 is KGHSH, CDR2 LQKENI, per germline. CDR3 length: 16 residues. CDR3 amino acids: CASSPQGHTNTGELFF. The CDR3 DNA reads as TGTGCCAGCTCACCACAAGGACATACGAACACCGGGGAGCTGTTTTTT.

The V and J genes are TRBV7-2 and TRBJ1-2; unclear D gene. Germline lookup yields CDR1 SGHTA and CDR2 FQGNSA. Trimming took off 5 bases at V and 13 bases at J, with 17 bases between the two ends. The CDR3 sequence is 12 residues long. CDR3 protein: CASSPYGRLLTF. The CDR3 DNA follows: TGTGCCAGCAGCCCCTATGGGCGTCTTCTCACCTTC.

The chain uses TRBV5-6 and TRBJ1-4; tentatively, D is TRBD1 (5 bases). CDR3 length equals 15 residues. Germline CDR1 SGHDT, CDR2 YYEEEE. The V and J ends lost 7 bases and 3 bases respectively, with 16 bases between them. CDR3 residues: CASGRGEGPNEKLFF. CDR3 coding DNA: TGTGCCAGCGGCCGGGGGGAGGGACCTAATGAAAAACTGTTTTTT.

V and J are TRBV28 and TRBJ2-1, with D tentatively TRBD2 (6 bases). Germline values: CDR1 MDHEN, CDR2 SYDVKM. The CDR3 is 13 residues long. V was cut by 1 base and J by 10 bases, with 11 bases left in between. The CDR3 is CASSLFRDLEQFF. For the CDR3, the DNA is TGTGCCAGCAGTTTATTTCGGGACTTAGAGCAGTTCTTC.

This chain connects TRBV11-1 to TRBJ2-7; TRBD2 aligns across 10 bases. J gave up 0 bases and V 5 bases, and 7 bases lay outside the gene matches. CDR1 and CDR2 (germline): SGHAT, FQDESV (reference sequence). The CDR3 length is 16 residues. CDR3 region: CASSRGLAVSSYEQYF. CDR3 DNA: TGTGCCAGCAGCCGAGGACTAGCGGTGAGCTCCTACGAGCAGTACTTC.

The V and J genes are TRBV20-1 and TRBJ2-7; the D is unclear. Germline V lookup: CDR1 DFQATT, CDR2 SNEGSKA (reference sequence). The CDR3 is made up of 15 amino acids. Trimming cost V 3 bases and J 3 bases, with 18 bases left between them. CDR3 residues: CSASGPTQWSYEQYF. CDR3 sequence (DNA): TGCAGTGCTAGTGGGCCTACCCAGTGGAGCTACGAGCAGTACTTC.

The CDR3 sequence: CSVVLTGFYGYTF. For the CDR3, the DNA is TGCAGCGTTGTCCTGACAGGGTTCTATGGCTACACCTTC. The chain recombines TRBV29-1 with TRBJ1-2; 7 bases line up with TRBD1. With V trimmed by 4 bases and J by 4 bases, 6 bases remained unmatched. This CDR3 has 13 amino acids. CDR1 SQVTM and CDR2 ANQGSEA come from the germline V gene.

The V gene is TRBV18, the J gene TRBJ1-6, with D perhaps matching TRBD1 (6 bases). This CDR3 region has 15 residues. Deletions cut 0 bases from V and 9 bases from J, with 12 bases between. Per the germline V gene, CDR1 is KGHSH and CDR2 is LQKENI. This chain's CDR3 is CASSPPDVRGSPLHF. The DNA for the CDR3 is TGTGCCAGCTCACCACCAGACGTCAGGGGTTCACCCCTCCACTTT.

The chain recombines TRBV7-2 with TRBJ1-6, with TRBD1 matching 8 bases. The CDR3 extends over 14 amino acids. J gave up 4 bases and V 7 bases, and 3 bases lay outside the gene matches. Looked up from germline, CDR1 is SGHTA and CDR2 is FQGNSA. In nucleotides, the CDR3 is TGTGCCAGCACAAGGACAGGGTATAATTCACCCCTCCACTTT. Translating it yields CASTRTGYNSPLHF.

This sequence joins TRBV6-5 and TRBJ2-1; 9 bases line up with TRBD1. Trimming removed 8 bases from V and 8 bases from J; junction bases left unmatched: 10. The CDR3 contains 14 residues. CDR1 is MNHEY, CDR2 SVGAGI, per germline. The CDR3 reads CASGRDREVYEQFF. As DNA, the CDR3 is TGTGCCAGCGGAAGGGACAGGGAGGTCTATGAGCAGTTCTTC.

The CDR3 region is CASSLMPGEWGQPQHF. CDR3 sequence (DNA): TGTGCCAGCAGTTTAATGCCTGGGGAGTGGGGTCAGCCCCAGCATTTT. V and J are TRBV27 and TRBJ1-5; D is uncertain. CDR1 is MNHEY and CDR2 is SMNVEV in the germline V gene (reference sequence). This CDR3 contains 16 residues. Trimming pared 2 bases from V and 6 bases from J, leaving 17 bases between.

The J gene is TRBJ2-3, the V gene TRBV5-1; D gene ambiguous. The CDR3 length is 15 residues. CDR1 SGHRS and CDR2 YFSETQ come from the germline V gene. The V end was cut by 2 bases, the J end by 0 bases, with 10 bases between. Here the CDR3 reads CASSFSYPSTDTQYF. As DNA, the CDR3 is TGCGCCAGCAGCTTCTCCTATCCCAGCACAGATACGCAGTATTTT.

CDR3 amino acids: CASSLWPGGIDNEQFF. The CDR3 bases are TGTGCCAGCAGTTTATGGCCGGGAGGAATAGACAATGAGCAGTTCTTC. J is TRBJ2-1 and V is TRBV27; 7 positions agree with TRBD2. This CDR3 contains 16 residues. The V segment lost 1 base and the J segment 5 bases; nucleotides outside the gene matches: 8. Per the germline V gene, CDR1 is MNHEY and CDR2 is SMNVEV (reference sequence).

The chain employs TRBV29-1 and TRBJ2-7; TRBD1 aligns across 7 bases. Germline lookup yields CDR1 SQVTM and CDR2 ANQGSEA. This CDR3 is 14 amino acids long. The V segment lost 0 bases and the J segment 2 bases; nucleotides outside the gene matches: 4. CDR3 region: CSVEDRDRTYEQYF. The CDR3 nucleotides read TGCAGCGTTGAAGATCGGGACAGAACCTACGAGCAGTACTTC.

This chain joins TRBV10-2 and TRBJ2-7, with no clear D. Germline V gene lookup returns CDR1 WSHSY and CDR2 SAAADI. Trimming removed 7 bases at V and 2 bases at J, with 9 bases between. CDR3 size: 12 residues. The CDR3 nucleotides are TGCGCCAGCACTCCAGGAACCTACGAGCAGTACTTC. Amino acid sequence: CASTPGTYEQYF.

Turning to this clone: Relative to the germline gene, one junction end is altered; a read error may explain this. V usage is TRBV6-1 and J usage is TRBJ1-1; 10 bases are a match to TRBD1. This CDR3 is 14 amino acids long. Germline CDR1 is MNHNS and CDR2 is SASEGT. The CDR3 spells CASSELTGGGWVGF. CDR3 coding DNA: TGTGCCAGCAGTGAACTGACAGGGGGCGGGTGGGTTGGCTTT.

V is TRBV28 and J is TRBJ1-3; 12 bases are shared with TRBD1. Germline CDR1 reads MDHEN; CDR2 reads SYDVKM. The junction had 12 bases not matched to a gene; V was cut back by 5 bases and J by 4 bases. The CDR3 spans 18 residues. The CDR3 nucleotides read TGTGCCAGCAGTAGCATCCGGGACAGGGGGCTTGCCGGAAACACCATATATTTT. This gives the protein CASSSIRDRGLAGNTIYF. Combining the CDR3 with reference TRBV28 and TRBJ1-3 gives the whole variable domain DVKVTQSSRYLVKRTGEKVFLECVQDMDHENMFWYRQDPGLGLRLIYFSYDVKMKEKGDIPEGYSVSREKKERFSLILESASTNQTSMYLCASSSIRDRGLAGNTIYFGEGSWLTVV.

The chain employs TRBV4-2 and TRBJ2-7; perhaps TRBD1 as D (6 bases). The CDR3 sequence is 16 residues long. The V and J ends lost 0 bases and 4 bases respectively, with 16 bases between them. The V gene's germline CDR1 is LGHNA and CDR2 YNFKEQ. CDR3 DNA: TGTGCCAGCAGCCAAGATGGCTGGACAGTAGCTTACGAGCAGTACTTC. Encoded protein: CASSQDGWTVAYEQYF.